What follows are 24 T cell receptor beta chains derived from one specimen sequenced in a study of T cell changes during pregnancy in multiple sclerosis. Measured with immunoSEQ multiplex PCR; TCRdb has only the in-frame clones, and not every one. The sample contains about 43,000 clones, just over 90% of which appear only once. Sequencing was performed on PBMCs (not recorded whether the cells were cultured). Receptor source: a female donor with multiple sclerosis, enrolled in a pregnancy study.

V gene TRBV11-2 combines with J gene TRBJ1-2, with D possibly TRBD1 on 5 matching bases. Germline V gives CDR1 SGHAT, CDR2 FQNNGV. The V gene lost 0 bases and the J gene lost 1 base, with 9 bases spanning the gap. The CDR3 runs to 15 residues. The DNA of the CDR3 is TGTGCCAGCAGCTTAGATCTCGGGGGTAACTATGGCTACACCTTC. Its translation is CASSLDLGGNYGYTF.

The chain employs TRBV2 and TRBJ2-5; 11 nucleotides line up with TRBD1. Trimming cost V 5 bases and J 5 bases; bases outside gene matches: 4. The CDR3 has 14 amino acids. Germline CDR1 and CDR2: SNHLY and FYNNEI. CDR3 DNA sequence: TGTGCCAGCAGTTGGGACAGGGGGTCGGAGACCCAGTACTTC. The encoded protein is CASSWDRGSETQYF. Full variable domain (missing parts from reference TRBV2 and TRBJ2-5): EPEVTQTPSHQVTQMGQEVILRCVPISNHLYFYWYRQILGQKVEFLVSFYNNEISEKSEIFDDQFSVERPDGSNFTLKIRSTKLEDSAMYFCASSWDRGSETQYFGPGTRLLVL.

The CDR3 spells CASSQDRGLVSEQYF. CDR3 nucleotide sequence: TGTGCCAGCAGCCAAGATAGGGGACTAGTTTCCGAGCAGTACTTC. The J gene is TRBJ2-7, the V gene TRBV4-2, with 8 bases lining up with TRBD2. The germline CDR1 and CDR2 sequences are LGHNA and YNFKEQ. J gave up 6 bases and V 0 bases, and 7 bases lay outside the gene matches. This CDR3 is 15 amino acids long.

V and J are TRBV4-1 and TRBJ1-4; possibly TRBD1 for D (5 bases). The CDR3 runs 17 residues. Germline V gene data show CDR1 as MGHRA and CDR2 as YSYEKL. V was trimmed by 4 bases and J by 2 bases, leaving 17 bases between them. CDR3 region: CASSLQGVAATNEKLFF. The CDR3 DNA sequence: TGCGCCAGCAGCCTCCAGGGAGTGGCCGCGACTAATGAAAAACTGTTTTTT.

The table lists this clone with a few counts. The genes are TRBV28 and TRBJ2-5; a possible D gene is TRBD1 (6 bases). Deletions cut 5 bases from V and 2 bases from J, with 15 bases between. The CDR3 spans 15 residues. Germline CDR1 and CDR2: MDHEN and SYDVKM. The CDR3 is CASSRNRARQETQYF. The DNA of the CDR3 is TGTGCCAGCAGTAGGAACAGGGCTCGGCAAGAGACCCAGTACTTC.

The chain joins TRBV7-9 to TRBJ2-7; possibly TRBD1 for D (5 bases). Trimming took 1 base from V and 5 from J, leaving 15 bases between them. CDR1 and CDR2 (germline): SEHNR, FQNEAQ (reference sequence). This CDR3 has 15 amino acids. CDR3 nucleotides: TGTGCCAGCAGCTTAGGCCAGGGTTTTGCCGACGAGCAGTACTTC. Its translation: CASSLGQGFADEQYF.

The rearrangement links TRBV5-1 to TRBJ1-1; D perhaps matches TRBD1 (5 bases). This CDR3 spans 13 amino acids. Germline CDR1 is SGHRS and CDR2 is YFSETQ. The ends were cut back, 1 base at V and 8 bases at J, with 12 bases in the middle. The CDR3, as DNA: TGCGCCAGCAGCTTGATCTATTACAGGGAAGCTTTCTTT. Its protein product is CASSLIYYREAFF.

Here the CDR3 reads CASSPLLAEYNEQFF. CDR3 coding DNA: TGCGCCAGCAGCCCCCTACTAGCGGAATACAATGAGCAGTTCTTC. The chain is built from TRBV4-1 and TRBJ2-1, with 8 nucleotides matching TRBD2. Germline lookup yields CDR1 MGHRA and CDR2 YSYEKL. The CDR3 spans 15 residues. After removal of 4 bases from V and 4 bases from J, the junction contained 6 bases not matched to a gene.

This clone came up once. The chain carries TRBV7-2 and TRBJ2-7; 11 bases are a match to TRBD2. In germline, CDR1 is SGHTA, CDR2 FQGNSA. CDR3 length equals 18 residues. V shed 5 bases and J 3 bases; nucleotides not matched to a gene: 15. In DNA, the CDR3 is TGTGCCAGCAGCGAGGGGACTAGCGGTTACAGAGGGGGCTACGAGCAGTACTTC. Translating gives CASSEGTSGYRGGYEQYF.

V is TRBV11-2 and J is TRBJ2-1; no reliable D call. The CDR3 extends over 14 amino acids. Germline CDR1 reads SGHAT; CDR2 reads FQNNGV. V shed 6 bases and J shed 1 base, with 10 bases lying between them. The DNA for the CDR3 is TGTGCCAGCAGGGAGACCGGTTCCTACAATGAGCAGTTCTTC. Translated: CASRETGSYNEQFF.

The chain has TRBV7-3 and TRBJ2-3; 7 bases align to TRBD2. With 5 bases clipped from V and 8 bases from J, the junction kept 16 bases outside the gene matches. Germline CDR1 is SGHTA and CDR2 is FQGTGA. The CDR3 length is 16 residues. The CDR3 sequence is CASSPRGGRAAGTQYF. The DNA of the CDR3 is TGTGCCAGCAGCCCCCGAGGAGGGAGGGCTGCCGGTACGCAGTATTTT.

The chain combines TRBV9 with TRBJ2-3; D is uncertain. This CDR3 is built from 14 residues. Trimming pared 4 bases from V and 0 bases from J, leaving 9 bases between. CDR1 and CDR2 from the germline V gene are SGDLS and YYNGEE. The CDR3 coding sequence is TGTGCCAGCAGCCCCCAGCGCAGCACAGATACGCAGTATTTT. Protein sequence: CASSPQRSTDTQYF.

The CDR3 spells CASSPLQGPDTGELFF. The CDR3, as DNA: TGTGCCAGCTCACCGCTACAGGGCCCGGACACCGGGGAGCTGTTTTTT. This sequence joins TRBV18 and TRBJ2-2; perhaps TRBD1 as D (6 bases). The V gene lost 3 bases and the J gene lost 3 bases, with 14 bases spanning the gap. In germline, CDR1 is KGHSH, CDR2 LQKENI. The CDR3 spans 16 residues.

The chain is built from TRBV6-5 and TRBJ2-5; TRBD2 agrees at 7 bases. V shed 9 bases, J shed 5 bases, and the junction held 9 bases outside the gene matches. The V gene's germline CDR1 is MNHEY and CDR2 SVGAGI. The CDR3 consists of 13 residues. CDR3 loop: CARVCGSTETQYF. CDR3 DNA: TGTGCCAGGGTTTGCGGGAGTACGGAGACCCAGTACTTC.

The chain recombines TRBV7-9 with TRBJ1-1, with D possibly being TRBD1 (6 bases). The CDR3 has 15 residues. V lost 5 bases and J lost 1, with 14 bases in between. Per germline, CDR1 SEHNR and CDR2 FQNEAQ (reference sequence). The CDR3 DNA reads TGTGCCAGCAGCCAAGCGGACAGAACGAACACTGAAGCTTTCTTT. This codes for CASSQADRTNTEAFF.

The V gene is TRBV6-1, the J gene TRBJ2-1; 7 bases match TRBD1. Germline trimming cut 3 bases from V and 5 bases from J; bases unmatched to any gene: 7. Germline values: CDR1 MNHNS, CDR2 SASEGT. The CDR3 is 15 residues long. CDR3 loop: CASSDPGTANNEQFF. CDR3 coding DNA: TGTGCCAGCAGTGACCCCGGGACAGCAAACAATGAGCAGTTCTTC.

V and J are TRBV7-9 and TRBJ1-1; D unclear. The germline gives CDR1 SEHNR, CDR2 FQNEAQ (reference sequence). CDR3 length equals 13 residues. With 0 bases removed from V and 5 bases from J, the gap between germline ends came to 7 bases. Here the CDR3 reads CASSLAIETEAFF. The CDR3 region has the DNA TGTGCCAGCAGCTTAGCCATTGAGACTGAAGCTTTCTTT.

The chain is built from TRBV7-2 and TRBJ2-3; tentatively, D is TRBD1 (6 bases). V was cut by 6 bases and J by 5 bases, with 12 bases left in between. Germline V gives CDR1 SGHTA, CDR2 FQGNSA. CDR3 length: 13 residues. The DNA for the CDR3 is TGTGCCAGCAGGCTTGGGGGCTTAGATACGCAGTATTTT. As protein: CASRLGGLDTQYF. Full variable domain (remainder filled in from reference TRBV7-2 and TRBJ2-3): GAGVSQSPSNKVTEKGKDVELRCDPISGHTALYWYRQSLGQGLEFLIYFQGNSAPDKSGLPSDRFSAERTGGSVSTLTIQRTQQEDSAVYLCASRLGGLDTQYFGPGTRLTVL.

This chain joins TRBV12-5 and TRBJ2-7; TRBD2 aligns across 10 bases. The CDR3 runs to 16 residues. CDR1 and CDR2 from the germline V gene are LGHNT and FRNRAP. V dropped 1 base and J dropped 3; count of bases not matched to a gene: 6. Here the CDR3 reads CASGLAAGGPNYEQYF. CDR3 in DNA: TGTGCTAGTGGTTTGGCAGCGGGAGGGCCTAACTACGAGCAGTACTTC.

This clone was seen a handful of times. The V gene is TRBV11-2, the J gene TRBJ2-7; D unclear. The CDR3 has 13 amino acids. Trimming took off 2 bases at V and 1 base at J, with 6 bases between the two ends. Germline CDR1 SGHAT, CDR2 FQNNGV. CDR3 sequence: CASSLPASYEQYF. CDR3 nucleotide sequence: TGTGCCAGCAGCTTACCAGCATCCTACGAGCAGTACTTC.

This clone was seen only once. The genes are TRBV6-5 and TRBJ2-7; D uncertain. This CDR3 is 13 amino acids long. The V end was cut by 4 bases, the J end by 4 bases, with 11 bases between. The germline V gene has CDR1 MNHEY and CDR2 SVGAGI. CDR3 nucleotides: TGTGCCAGCAGTTCCACCTTAGAATACGAGCAGTACTTC. This encodes CASSSTLEYEQYF.

The V call is TRBV5-6, the J call TRBJ1-1, with D unclear. The CDR3 runs 14 residues. V gave up 0 bases and J gave up 5 bases, with 11 bases separating them. Germline CDR1 SGHDT, CDR2 YYEEEE. CDR3 in amino acids: CASSLVSGSTEAFF. CDR3 bases: TGTGCCAGCAGCTTGGTCTCGGGGAGTACTGAAGCTTTCTTT. The variable domain in full, with the rest retrieved from reference TRBV5-6 and TRBJ1-1, is DAGVTQSPTHLIKTRGQQVTLRCSPKSGHDTVSWYQQALGQGPQFIFQYYEEEERQRGNFPDRFSGHQFPNYSSELNVNALLLGDSALYLCASSLVSGSTEAFFGQGTRLTVV.

This clone has just one count. The chain employs TRBV19 and TRBJ1-2; D not resolved. This CDR3 is built from 13 residues. V dropped 9 bases and J dropped 7 bases, with 18 bases sitting between them. CDR1 LNHDA and CDR2 SQIVND come from the germline V gene (reference sequence). CDR3 in DNA: TGTGCCAGAATAGACCGAGGGCGTTGTGGCTACACCTTC. This sequence encodes CARIDRGRCGYTF.

The genes are TRBV6-4 and TRBJ1-2; D is possibly TRBD1 (5 bases). Germline V gene lookup returns CDR1 MRHNA and CDR2 SNTAGT. V was clipped by 2 bases and J by 9 bases, with 7 bases between them. This CDR3 contains 11 residues. The CDR3 region has the DNA TGTGCCAGCAGTGACGGGGGGAGCTACACCTTC. This encodes CASSDGGSYTF.